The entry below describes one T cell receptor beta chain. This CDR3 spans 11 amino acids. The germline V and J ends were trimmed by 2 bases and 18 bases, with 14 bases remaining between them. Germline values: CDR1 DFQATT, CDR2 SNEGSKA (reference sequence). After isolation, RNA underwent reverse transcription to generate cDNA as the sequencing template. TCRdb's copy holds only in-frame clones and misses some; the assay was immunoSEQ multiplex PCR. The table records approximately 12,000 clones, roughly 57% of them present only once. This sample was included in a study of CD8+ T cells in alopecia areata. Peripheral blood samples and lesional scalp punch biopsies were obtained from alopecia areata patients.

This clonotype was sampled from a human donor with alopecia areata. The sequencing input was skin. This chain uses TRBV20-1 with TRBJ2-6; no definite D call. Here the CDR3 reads CSARYKAGETF. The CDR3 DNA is TGCAGTGCTAGATACAAAGCTGGGGAGACTTTC.